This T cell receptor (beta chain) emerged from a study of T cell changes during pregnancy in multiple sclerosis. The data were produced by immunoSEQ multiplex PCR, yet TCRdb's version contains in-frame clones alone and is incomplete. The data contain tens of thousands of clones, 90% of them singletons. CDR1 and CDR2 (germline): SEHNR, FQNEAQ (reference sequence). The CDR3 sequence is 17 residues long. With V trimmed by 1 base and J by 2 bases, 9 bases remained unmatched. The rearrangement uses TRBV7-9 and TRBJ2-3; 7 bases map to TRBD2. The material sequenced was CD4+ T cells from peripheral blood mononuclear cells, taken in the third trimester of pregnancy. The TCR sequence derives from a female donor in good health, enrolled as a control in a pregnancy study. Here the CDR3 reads CASSLGGGPVNTDTQYF. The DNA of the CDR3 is TGTGCCAGCAGCTTAGGGGGGGGACCGGTAAACACAGATACGCAGTATTTT. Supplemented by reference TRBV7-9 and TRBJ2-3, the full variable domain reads DTGVSQNPRHKITKRGQNVTFRCDPISEHNRLYWYRQTLGQGPEFLTYFQNEAQLEKSRLLSDRFSAERPKGSFSTLEIQRTEQGDSAMYLCASSLGGGPVNTDTQYFGPGTRLTVL.